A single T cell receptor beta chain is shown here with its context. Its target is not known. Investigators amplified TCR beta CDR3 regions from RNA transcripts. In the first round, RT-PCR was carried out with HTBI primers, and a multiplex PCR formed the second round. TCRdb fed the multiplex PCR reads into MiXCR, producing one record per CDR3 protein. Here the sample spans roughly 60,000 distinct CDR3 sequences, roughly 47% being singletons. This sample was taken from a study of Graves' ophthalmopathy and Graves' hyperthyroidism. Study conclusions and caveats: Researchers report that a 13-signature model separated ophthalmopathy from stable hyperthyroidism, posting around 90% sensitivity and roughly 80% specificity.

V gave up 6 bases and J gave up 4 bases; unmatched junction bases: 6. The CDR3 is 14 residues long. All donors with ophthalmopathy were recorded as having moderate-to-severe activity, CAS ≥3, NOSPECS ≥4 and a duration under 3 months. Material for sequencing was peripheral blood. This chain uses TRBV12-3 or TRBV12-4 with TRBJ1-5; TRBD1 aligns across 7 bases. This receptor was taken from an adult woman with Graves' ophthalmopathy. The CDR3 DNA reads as TGTGCCAGCAGCAGGGACAGCACTAATCAGCCCCAGCATTTT. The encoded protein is CASSRDSTNQPQHF.